This section outlines one T cell receptor beta chain sequence together with its context. This entry comes from a study of blood T cell repertoires in COVID-19. Study background: PBMCs, B-cell-depleted T cells, or T cells were the source of the cDNA or gDNA that made up the material.

Per the authors' pipeline: From reference gene primer amplification, estimates of nucleated cell counts were derived. Measured with immunoSEQ multiplex PCR; TCRdb has only the in-frame clones, and not every one. V, J and clone size are those of that table, while D and trimming were read from the DNA. The table records some 320,000 clones, around 87% of them present only once. Living in roughly 23 US areas, the participants were between 18 and 89 years of age. Two negative PCRs, clearance, or symptom resolution had been documented for recovered Cohort 3 donors. The TCR sequence derives from a woman aged 25 to 39 who had recovered from COVID-19. Specimen: PBMCs or T cells enriched from blood (not recorded which).

Written as DNA, the CDR3 is TGTGCCAGCAGCTTCGAGCGGGGGGCCCTGGGAGATACGCAGTATTTT. Protein: CASSFERGALGDTQYF. The rearrangement joins TRBV9 to TRBJ2-3, with 9 bases matching TRBD2. J gave up 5 bases and V 4 bases, and 11 bases lay outside the gene matches. The CDR3 spans 16 residues. The V gene's germline CDR1 is SGDLS and CDR2 YYNGEE. The full variable domain, its missing parts supplied by reference TRBV9 and TRBJ2-3, is DSGVTQTPKHLITATGQRVTLRCSPRSGDLSVYWYQQSLDQGLQFLIQYYNGEERAKGNILERFSAQQFPDLHSELNLSSLELGDSALYFCASSFERGALGDTQYFGPGTRLTVL.